The 20 T cell receptor beta chains reported below all come from one sample, sequenced in a study of beta chain features in type 1 diabetes. Every isolated RNA sample was fully reverse transcribed, so sequencing captured expressed TCRB transcripts. Some clones are missing from TCRdb's copy, which holds only in-frame ones; the method was immunoSEQ multiplex PCR. The sample includes almost 250,000 clones, roughly an eighth of them seen just once. Sequenced sample: naive CD4+ T cells from blood. The receptors come from a middle-aged woman in good health.

The chain employs TRBV7-2 and TRBJ2-1, with 11 bases lining up with TRBD2. CDR1 and CDR2 from the germline V gene are SGHTA and FQGNSA. J lost 7 bases, V lost 8 bases, and 7 bases had no gene match. This CDR3 spans 14 amino acids. The CDR3 DNA reads TGTGCCAGCGGGCCTAGCGGGGGGCGGAATGAGCAGTTCTTC. Its protein is CASGPSGGRNEQFF.

This clone was counted only a few times. The chain recombines TRBV10-3 with TRBJ1-2; perhaps TRBD1 as D (6 bases). The germline CDR1 and CDR2 sequences are ENHRY and SYGVKD. The CDR3 extends over 13 amino acids. V was shortened by 6 bases and J by 13 bases, with 21 bases between the two germline ends. The CDR3, as DNA: TGTGCCATCAGAGAGGAGGCCAAGGGGGAATGCACCTTC. Protein product: CAIREEAKGECTF.

The chain employs TRBV6-1 and TRBJ2-1; 10 nucleotides match TRBD2. The ends lost 4 bases at V and 8 bases at J; junction bases unmatched: 8. Looked up from germline, CDR1 is MNHNS and CDR2 is SASEGT. The CDR3 covers 15 residues. CDR3 loop: CASSATSGLAYEQFF. As DNA, the CDR3 is TGTGCCAGCAGTGCGACTAGCGGGTTGGCTTATGAGCAGTTCTTC.

This clone turned up a few times. DNA of the CDR3: TGCGCCAGCAGTGACAGCTATGGCTACACCTTC. As protein: CASSDSYGYTF. The rearrangement uses TRBV10-2 and TRBJ1-2; unclear D gene. Germline lookup yields CDR1 WSHSY and CDR2 SAAADI. The V gene lost 3 bases and the J gene lost 4 bases, with 3 bases spanning the gap. The CDR3 covers 11 residues.

In its sample, this clone was seen many times. The sample carries other DNA sequences with the same CDR3. V usage is TRBV19 and J usage is TRBJ2-5; D unresolved. The CDR3 is made up of 11 amino acids. Per the germline V gene, CDR1 is LNHDA and CDR2 is SQIVND (reference sequence). Trimming left V 6 bases short and J 1 base short, with 3 bases between. The CDR3 here is CASSLQETQYF. CDR3 DNA sequence: TGTGCCAGTAGCCTCCAAGAGACCCAGTACTTC. Combining the CDR3 with reference TRBV19 and TRBJ2-5 gives the whole variable domain DGGITQSPKYLFRKEGQNVTLSCEQNLNHDAMYWYRQDPGQGLRLIYYSQIVNDFQKGDIAEGYSVSREKKESFPLTVTSAQKNPTAFYLCASSLQETQYFGPGTRLLVL.

There are a few counts of this clone. The V and J genes are TRBV5-4 and TRBJ2-7; perhaps TRBD1 as D (6 bases). The CDR3 sequence is 16 residues long. V was cut by 1 base and J by 7 bases, with 21 bases left in between. CDR1 SGHNT and CDR2 YYREEE come from the germline V gene (reference sequence). In nucleotides, the CDR3 is TGTGCCAGCAGCTTGCAGTTTCGGCAGGGGTCGAGTGAGCAGTACTTC. It codes for CASSLQFRQGSSEQYF.

This clone was counted only a few times. The chain uses TRBV5-1 and TRBJ1-1, with 7 bases identical to TRBD1. CDR3 length: 13 amino acids. The germline gives CDR1 SGHRS, CDR2 YFSETQ. V was pared by 3 bases and J by 7 bases, with 6 bases of the junction left unmatched. This chain's CDR3 is CASSSYRDSEAFF. Here the CDR3 DNA reads TGCGCCAGCAGCTCATACCGGGACAGTGAAGCTTTCTTT.

This chain links TRBV2 with TRBJ1-6, with 8 bases lining up with TRBD1. CDR1 is SNHLY, CDR2 FYNNEI, per germline. There are 15 residues in the CDR3. V was pared by 6 bases and J by 9 bases, with 10 bases of the junction left unmatched. The CDR3 nucleotides are TGTGCCAGCAGCGACCTCGGGACAGGAAGTTCACCCCTCCACTTT. Protein sequence: CASSDLGTGSSPLHF.

This CDR3 is CASSQRWSGVPQHF. In DNA, the CDR3 is TGCGCCAGCAGCCAAAGGTGGTCCGGGGTGCCCCAGCATTTT. V usage is TRBV4-3 and J usage is TRBJ1-5; D is unclear. V shed 2 bases and J shed 9 bases, with 14 bases lying between them. Germline-derived CDR1 and CDR2 are LGHNA and YSLEER. The CDR3 has 14 residues.

This clone was counted between two and nine times. The V call is TRBV4-2, the J call TRBJ2-7; 7 positions agree with TRBD1. The CDR3 spans 15 residues. Germline CDR1 and CDR2: LGHNA and YNFKEQ. Losses at the gene ends were 0 bases for V and 1 base for J; bases not matched to a gene: 3. The CDR3 loop is CASSQDRGQSYEQYF. The CDR3 DNA reads as TGTGCCAGCAGCCAAGATAGGGGGCAATCCTACGAGCAGTACTTC.

This clone was recorded many times. This chain uses TRBV7-9 with TRBJ2-6, with D possibly matching TRBD1 (6 bases). Germline loops: CDR1 SEHNR, CDR2 FQNEAQ (reference sequence). V lost 0 bases and J lost 4, with 13 bases in between. This CDR3 region has 17 residues. CDR3 protein: CASSLAVDSPGANVLTF. CDR3 coding DNA: TGTGCCAGCAGCTTAGCAGTGGACAGTCCCGGGGCCAACGTCCTGACTTTC.

This clone has more than one count but fewer than ten. The sample has other DNA sequences that encode this CDR3 too. The chain recombines TRBV5-1 with TRBJ2-3, with D possibly matching TRBD1 (6 bases). Trimming removed 0 bases from V and 0 bases from J, with 8 bases in between. CDR3 length equals 15 residues. The germline V gene encodes CDR1 SGHRS and CDR2 YFSETQ. CDR3 protein: CASSLVGASTDTQYF. CDR3 coding DNA: TGCGCCAGCAGCTTGGTGGGGGCCAGCACAGATACGCAGTATTTT.

This clone came up a few times. The CDR3, as DNA: TGTGCCAGCAGGCCGGGGGGACCGAACACCGGGGAGCTGTTTTTT. This encodes CASRPGGPNTGELFF. V gene TRBV6-5 combines with J gene TRBJ2-2, with TRBD2 matching 7 bases. Looked up from germline, CDR1 is MNHEY and CDR2 is SVGAGI. The CDR3 spans 15 residues. With 6 bases clipped from V and 0 bases from J, the junction kept 4 bases outside the gene matches.

This chain uses TRBV6-1 with TRBJ1-2; 11 bases line up with TRBD1. The CDR3 is 15 amino acids. Per germline, CDR1 MNHNS and CDR2 SASEGT. After removal of 4 bases from V and 6 bases from J, the junction contained 7 bases not matched to a gene. The CDR3 protein is CASSGSGQGVNGYTF. CDR3 nucleotides: TGTGCCAGCAGTGGATCGGGACAGGGGGTCAATGGCTACACCTTC.

A word on this clone: This sample also contains other DNA sequences that code for the same CDR3. The chain has TRBV5-4 and TRBJ2-3, with 10 bases lining up with TRBD2. The CDR3 covers 15 residues. J was trimmed by 3 bases and V by 4 bases; bases with no gene match: 5. Germline CDR1 SGHNT, CDR2 YYREEE (reference sequence). The CDR3 sequence: CASSRSGGATDTQYF. The DNA of the CDR3 is TGTGCCAGCAGCCGCAGCGGGGGGGCAACAGATACGCAGTATTTT.

This clone was observed a few times. This sequence joins TRBV19 and TRBJ2-1; D is perhaps TRBD1 (5 bases). Germline V gene lookup returns CDR1 LNHDA and CDR2 SQIVND (reference sequence). The CDR3 runs 14 residues. V was pared by 3 bases and J by 5 bases, with 11 bases between. CDR3 sequence reads: CASSIQGSHNEQFF. CDR3 bases: TGTGCCAGTAGTATCCAGGGATCCCACAATGAGCAGTTCTTC.

The CDR3 reads CASSLQIYTEAFF. The CDR3 nucleotides read TGTGCCAGCAGTTTACAGATATACACTGAAGCTTTCTTT. The chain joins TRBV6-5 to TRBJ1-1; no clear D gene. The CDR3 is made up of 13 amino acids. The V and J ends lost 4 bases and 3 bases respectively, with 9 bases between them. Germline assignment: CDR1 MNHEY and CDR2 SVGAGI.

This chain uses TRBV2 with TRBJ1-5; 8 bases are shared with TRBD1. The germline CDR1 and CDR2 sequences are SNHLY and FYNNEI. Unmatched junction bases numbered 7, after V lost 6 bases and J lost 0 bases. This CDR3 is built from 16 residues. The CDR3 loop is CASSDRDRTSNQPQHF. The DNA for the CDR3 is TGTGCCAGCAGCGATCGGGACAGGACTAGCAATCAGCCCCAGCATTTT. The whole variable domain, filled in from reference TRBV2 and TRBJ1-5, reads EPEVTQTPSHQVTQMGQEVILRCVPISNHLYFYWYRQILGQKVEFLVSFYNNEISEKSEIFDDQFSVERPDGSNFTLKIRSTKLEDSAMYFCASSDRDRTSNQPQHFGDGTRLSIL.

The chain is built from TRBV10-2 and TRBJ2-7; 9 nucleotides line up with TRBD2. The CDR3 runs to 14 residues. After removal of 4 bases from V and 2 bases from J, the junction contained 3 bases not matched to a gene. Germline V gives CDR1 WSHSY, CDR2 SAAADI. CDR3 DNA: TGCGCCAGCAGTGCGCAGCGGGGGGCCTACGAGCAGTACTTC. Amino acid sequence: CASSAQRGAYEQYF.

The chain joins TRBV6-1 to TRBJ1-2; 7 positions agree with TRBD1. J lost 7 bases, V lost 6 bases, and 11 bases had no gene match. Germline values: CDR1 MNHNS, CDR2 SASEGT. The CDR3 is 14 residues long. The CDR3 region is CASSPSGGRIGYTF. As DNA, the CDR3 is TGTGCCAGCAGCCCGTCAGGGGGTCGAATTGGCTACACCTTC.